This TCR beta chain originates from a study of shared clonotypes between healthy human individuals. Study-wide points: Sequencing depth was expected to influence donor clonotype sharing.

Concerning this clone: What it binds is not known.

Trimming left V 0 bases short and J 6 bases short, with 11 bases between. CDR1 and CDR2 from the germline V gene are SGDLS and YYNGEE. There are 14 residues in the CDR3. In replicate PCRs of unsorted PBMC, approximately 0.3 ug DNA, around 30,000 T cell genomes, was used. Unsorted PBMC DNA went through sequencing on ten immunoSEQ deep assay plates. TCRdb's copy holds only in-frame clones and misses some; the assay was immunoSEQ multiplex PCR. The sample carries about 490,000 clones, less than 80% recorded once. Only Caucasian adults living in Nashville, Tennessee served as donors. The source material was PBMCs. The TCR was taken from a woman aged 40 to 50 in good health. Some clones in this sample may be carry-over from other donors' samples. V and J are TRBV9 and TRBJ2-3, with a weak D call TRBD1 (5 bases). CDR3 nucleotide sequence: TGTGCCAGCAGCGTAGGCAGGGCCTCTGATACGCAGTATTTT. Protein: CASSVGRASDTQYF.